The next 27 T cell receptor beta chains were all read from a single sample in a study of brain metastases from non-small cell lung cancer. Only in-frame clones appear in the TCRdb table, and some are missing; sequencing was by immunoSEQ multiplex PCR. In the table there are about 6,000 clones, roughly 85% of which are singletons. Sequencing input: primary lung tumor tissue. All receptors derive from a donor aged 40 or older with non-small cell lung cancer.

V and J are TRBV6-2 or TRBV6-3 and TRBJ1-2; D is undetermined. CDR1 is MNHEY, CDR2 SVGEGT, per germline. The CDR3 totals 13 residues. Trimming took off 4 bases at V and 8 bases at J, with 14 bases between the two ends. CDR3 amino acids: CASSFQPSGGYTF. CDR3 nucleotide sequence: TGTGCCAGCAGTTTTCAGCCTTCGGGGGGCTACACCTTC.

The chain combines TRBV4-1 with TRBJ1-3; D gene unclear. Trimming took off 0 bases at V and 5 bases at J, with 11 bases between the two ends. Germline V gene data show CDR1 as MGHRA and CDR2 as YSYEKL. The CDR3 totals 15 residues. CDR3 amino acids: CASSQDFGVRNTIYF. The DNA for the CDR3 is TGCGCCAGCAGCCAAGATTTCGGGGTAAGAAACACCATATATTTT.

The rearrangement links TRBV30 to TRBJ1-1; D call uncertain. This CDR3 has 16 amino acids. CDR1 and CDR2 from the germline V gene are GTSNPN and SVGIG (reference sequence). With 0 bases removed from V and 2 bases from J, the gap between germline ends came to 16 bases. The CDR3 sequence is CAWSVRIPLVNTEAFF. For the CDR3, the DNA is TGTGCCTGGAGTGTACGGATACCGCTAGTAAACACTGAAGCTTTCTTT. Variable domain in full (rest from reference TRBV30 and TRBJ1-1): SQTIHQWPATLVQPVGSPLSLECTVEGTSNPNLYWYRQAAGRGLQLLFYSVGIGQISSEVPQNLSASRPQDRQFILSSKKLLLSDSGFYLCAWSVRIPLVNTEAFFGQGTRLTVV.

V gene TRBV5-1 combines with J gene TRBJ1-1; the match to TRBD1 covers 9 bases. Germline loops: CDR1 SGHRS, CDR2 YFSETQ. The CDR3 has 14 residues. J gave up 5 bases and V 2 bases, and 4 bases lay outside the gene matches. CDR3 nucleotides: TGCGCCAGCAGCTTAGGGGACAGGGTTACTGAAGCTTTCTTT. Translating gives CASSLGDRVTEAFF. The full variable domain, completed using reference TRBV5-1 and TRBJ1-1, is KAGVTQTPRYLIKTRGQQVTLSCSPISGHRSVSWYQQTPGQGLQFLFEYFSETQRNKGNFPGRFSGRQFSNSRSEMNVSTLELGDSALYLCASSLGDRVTEAFFGQGTRLTVV.

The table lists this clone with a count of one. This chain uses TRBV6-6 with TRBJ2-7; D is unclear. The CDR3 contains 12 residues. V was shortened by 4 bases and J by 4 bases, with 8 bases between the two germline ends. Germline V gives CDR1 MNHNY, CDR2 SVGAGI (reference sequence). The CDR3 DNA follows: TGTGCCAGCAGTTCCGGACCGTACGAGCAGTACTTC. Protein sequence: CASSSGPYEQYF.

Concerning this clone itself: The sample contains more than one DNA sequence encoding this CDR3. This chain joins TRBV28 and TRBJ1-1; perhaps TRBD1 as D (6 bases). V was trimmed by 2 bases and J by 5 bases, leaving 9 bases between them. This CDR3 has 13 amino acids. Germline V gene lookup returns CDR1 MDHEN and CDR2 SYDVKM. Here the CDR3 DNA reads TGTGCCAGCAGTTTACAGGGGAATACTGAAGCTTTCTTT. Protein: CASSLQGNTEAFF.

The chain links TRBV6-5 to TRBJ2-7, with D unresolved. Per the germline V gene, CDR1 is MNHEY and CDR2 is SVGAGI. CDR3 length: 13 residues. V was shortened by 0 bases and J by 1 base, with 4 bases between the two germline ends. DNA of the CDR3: TGTGCCAGCAGTTACTCTCCTTCCTACGAGCAGTACTTC. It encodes CASSYSPSYEQYF.

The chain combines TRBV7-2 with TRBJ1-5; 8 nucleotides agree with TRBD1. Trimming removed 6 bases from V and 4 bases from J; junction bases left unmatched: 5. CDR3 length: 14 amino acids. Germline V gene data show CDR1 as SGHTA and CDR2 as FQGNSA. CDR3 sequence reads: CASSTDRGNQPQHF. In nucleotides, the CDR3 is TGTGCCAGCAGTACTGACAGGGGAAATCAGCCCCAGCATTTT.

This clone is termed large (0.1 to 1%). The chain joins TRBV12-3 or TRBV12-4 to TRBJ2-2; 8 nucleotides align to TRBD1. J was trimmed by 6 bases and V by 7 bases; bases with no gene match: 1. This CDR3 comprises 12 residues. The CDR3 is CASKQGAGELFF. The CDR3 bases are TGTGCCAGCAAACAGGGGGCCGGGGAGCTGTTTTTT.

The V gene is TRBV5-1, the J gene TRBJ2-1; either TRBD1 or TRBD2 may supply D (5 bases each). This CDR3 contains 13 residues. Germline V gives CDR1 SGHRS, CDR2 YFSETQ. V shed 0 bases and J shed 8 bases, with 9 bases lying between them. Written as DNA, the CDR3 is TGCGCCAGCAGCTTGGCCGGGACGGATGAGCAGTTCTTC. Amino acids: CASSLAGTDEQFF.

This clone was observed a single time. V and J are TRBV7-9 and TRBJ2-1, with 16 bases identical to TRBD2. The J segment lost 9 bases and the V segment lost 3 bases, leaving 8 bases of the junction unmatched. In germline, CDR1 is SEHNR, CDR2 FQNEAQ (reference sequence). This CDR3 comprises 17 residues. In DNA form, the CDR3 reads TGTGCCAGCAGCTTGACCGGGACTAGCGGGGGGGCCCCTGAGCAGTTCTTC. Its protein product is CASSLTGTSGGAPEQFF. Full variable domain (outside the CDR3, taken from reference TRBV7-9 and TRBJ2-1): DTGVSQNPRHKITKRGQNVTFRCDPISEHNRLYWYRQTLGQGPEFLTYFQNEAQLEKSRLLSDRFSAERPKGSFSTLEIQRTEQGDSAMYLCASSLTGTSGGAPEQFFGPGTRLTVL.

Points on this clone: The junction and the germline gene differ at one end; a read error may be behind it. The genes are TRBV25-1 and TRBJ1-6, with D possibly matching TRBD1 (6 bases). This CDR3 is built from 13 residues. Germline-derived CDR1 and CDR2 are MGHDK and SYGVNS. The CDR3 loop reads CATSDSLNLPLHF. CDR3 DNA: TGTGCCACTTCGGACAGTCTTAATTTACCCCTCCACTTT. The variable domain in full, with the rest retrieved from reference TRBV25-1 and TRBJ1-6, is EADIYQTPRYLVIGTGKKITLECSQTMGHDKMYWYQQDPGMELHLIHYSYGVNSTEKGDLSSESTVSRIRTEHFPLTLESARPSHTSQYLCATSDSLNLPLHFGNGTRLTVT.

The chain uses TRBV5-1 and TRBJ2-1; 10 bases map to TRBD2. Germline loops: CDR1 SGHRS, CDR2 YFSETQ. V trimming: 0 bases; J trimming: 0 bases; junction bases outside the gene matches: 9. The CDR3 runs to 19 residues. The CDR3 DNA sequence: TGCGCCAGCAGCTTGGCCGGGACTAGCGTATTCAGCTCCTACAATGAGCAGTTCTTC. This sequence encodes CASSLAGTSVFSSYNEQFF.

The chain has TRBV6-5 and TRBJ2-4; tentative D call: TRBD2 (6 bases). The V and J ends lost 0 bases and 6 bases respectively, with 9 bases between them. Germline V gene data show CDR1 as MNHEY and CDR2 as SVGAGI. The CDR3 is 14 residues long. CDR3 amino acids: CASSYSVSGNIQYF. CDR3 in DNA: TGTGCCAGCAGTTACTCGGTTAGCGGAAACATTCAGTACTTC.

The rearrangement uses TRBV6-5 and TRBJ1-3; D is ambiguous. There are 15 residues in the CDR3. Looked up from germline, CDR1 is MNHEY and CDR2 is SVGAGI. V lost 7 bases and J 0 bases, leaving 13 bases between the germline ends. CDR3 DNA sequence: TGTGCCAGCAACGTAGGACGGGACTCTGGAAACACCATATATTTT. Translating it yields CASNVGRDSGNTIYF.

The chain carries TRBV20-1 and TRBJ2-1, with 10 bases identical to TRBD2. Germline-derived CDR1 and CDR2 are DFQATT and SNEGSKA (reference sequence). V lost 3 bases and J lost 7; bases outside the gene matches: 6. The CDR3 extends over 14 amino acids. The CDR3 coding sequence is TGCAGTGCTAGTGGGCTAGCGGGGGTAAATGAGCAGTTCTTC. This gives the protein CSASGLAGVNEQFF.

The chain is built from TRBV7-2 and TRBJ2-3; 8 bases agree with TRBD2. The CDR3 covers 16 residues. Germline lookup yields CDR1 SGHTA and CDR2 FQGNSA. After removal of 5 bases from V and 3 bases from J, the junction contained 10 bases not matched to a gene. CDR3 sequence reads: CASSRGGSAGTDTQYF. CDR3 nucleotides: TGTGCCAGCAGCCGGGGGGGGAGTGCGGGAACAGATACGCAGTATTTT.

CDR3 region: CASRVRGGQGWGYTF. CDR3 DNA sequence: TGTGCCAGCAGAGTACGCGGGGGGCAGGGTTGGGGCTACACCTTC. The chain recombines TRBV6-5 with TRBJ1-2, with D tentatively TRBD1 (6 bases). V was trimmed by 6 bases and J by 8 bases, leaving 22 bases between them. Germline lookup yields CDR1 MNHEY and CDR2 SVGAGI. The CDR3 sequence is 15 residues long.

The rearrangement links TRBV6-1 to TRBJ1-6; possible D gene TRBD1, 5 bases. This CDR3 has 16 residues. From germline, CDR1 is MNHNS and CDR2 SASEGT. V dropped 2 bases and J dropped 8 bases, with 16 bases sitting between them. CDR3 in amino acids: CASSEKGTPAHSPLHF. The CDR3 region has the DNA TGTGCCAGCAGTGAAAAGGGGACTCCCGCCCATTCACCCCTCCACTTT.

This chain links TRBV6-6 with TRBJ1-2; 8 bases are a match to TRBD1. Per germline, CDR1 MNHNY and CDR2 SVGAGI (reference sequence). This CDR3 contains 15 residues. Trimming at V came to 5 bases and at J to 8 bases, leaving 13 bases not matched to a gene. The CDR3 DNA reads TGTGCCAGCAGTCAAAACCGACAGGGGTCGTCGGGCTACACCTTC. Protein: CASSQNRQGSSGYTF.

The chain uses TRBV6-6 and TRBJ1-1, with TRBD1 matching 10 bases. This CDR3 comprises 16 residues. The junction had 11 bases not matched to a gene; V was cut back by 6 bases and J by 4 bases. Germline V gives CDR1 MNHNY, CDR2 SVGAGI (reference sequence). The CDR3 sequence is CASRATGGRIVTEAFF. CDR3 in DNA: TGTGCCAGCAGAGCGACAGGGGGCCGAATCGTCACTGAAGCTTTCTTT.

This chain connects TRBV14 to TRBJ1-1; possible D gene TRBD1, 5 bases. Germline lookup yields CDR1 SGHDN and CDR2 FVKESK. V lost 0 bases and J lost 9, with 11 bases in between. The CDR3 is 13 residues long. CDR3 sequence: CASSQDLEGQAFF. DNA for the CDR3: TGTGCCAGCAGCCAAGATCTGGAGGGACAAGCTTTCTTT.

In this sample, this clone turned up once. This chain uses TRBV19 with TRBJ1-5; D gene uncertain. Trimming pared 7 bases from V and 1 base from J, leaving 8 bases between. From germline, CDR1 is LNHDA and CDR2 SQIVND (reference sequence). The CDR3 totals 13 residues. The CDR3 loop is CASTMGSNQPQHF. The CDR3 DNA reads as TGTGCCAGTACCATGGGGAGCAATCAGCCCCAGCATTTT.

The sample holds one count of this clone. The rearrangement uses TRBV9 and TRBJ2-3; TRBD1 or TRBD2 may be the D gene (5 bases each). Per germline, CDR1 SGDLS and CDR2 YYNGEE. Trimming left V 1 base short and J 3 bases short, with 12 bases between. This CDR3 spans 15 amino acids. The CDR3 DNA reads TGTGCCAGCAGCGTAAGTGGGGGTGGGACAGATACGCAGTATTTT. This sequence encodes CASSVSGGGTDTQYF. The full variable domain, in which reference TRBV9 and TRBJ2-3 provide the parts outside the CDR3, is DSGVTQTPKHLITATGQRVTLRCSPRSGDLSVYWYQQSLDQGLQFLIQYYNGEERAKGNILERFSAQQFPDLHSELNLSSLELGDSALYFCASSVSGGGTDTQYFGPGTRLTVL.

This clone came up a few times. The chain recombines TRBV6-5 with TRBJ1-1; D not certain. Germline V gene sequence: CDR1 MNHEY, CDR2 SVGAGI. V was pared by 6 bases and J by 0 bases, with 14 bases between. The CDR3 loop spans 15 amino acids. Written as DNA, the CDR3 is TGTGCCAGCAGACGGACTTTAGCCTTGAACACTGAAGCTTTCTTT. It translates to CASRRTLALNTEAFF.

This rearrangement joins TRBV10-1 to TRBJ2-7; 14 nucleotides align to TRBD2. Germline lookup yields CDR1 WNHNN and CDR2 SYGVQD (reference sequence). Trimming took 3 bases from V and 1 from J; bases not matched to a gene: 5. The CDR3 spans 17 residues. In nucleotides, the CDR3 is TGCGCCAGCAGTGACGGACTAGCGGGGGGCCTTTCCTACGAGCAGTACTTC. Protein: CASSDGLAGGLSYEQYF.

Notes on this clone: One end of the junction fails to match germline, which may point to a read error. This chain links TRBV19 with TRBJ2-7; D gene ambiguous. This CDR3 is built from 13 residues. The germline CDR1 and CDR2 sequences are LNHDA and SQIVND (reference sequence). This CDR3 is CTSSVRSAYEQYF. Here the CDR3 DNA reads TGTACCAGTAGTGTCCGATCGGCATACGAGCAGTACTTC.